The 23 T cell receptor beta chains below all came from one sample that was sequenced in a study of PD-L1 blockade in urothelial cancer. Method: immunoSEQ multiplex PCR; TCRdb's copy keeps in-frame clones and lacks some. The sample has around 47,000 clones; 82% are singletons. Stated time point: peripheral blood 6 weeks after treatment start. This specimen was PBMCs, taken around atezolizumab (anti-PD-L1) treatment. The receptors come from a man aged 60 to 75 with urothelial cancer.

V is TRBV30 and J is TRBJ1-1; 7 positions match TRBD1. The trim removed 1 base at V and 7 bases at J, leaving 12 bases unmatched. Germline V gene data show CDR1 as GTSNPN and CDR2 as SVGIG (reference sequence). The CDR3 extends over 15 amino acids. DNA of the CDR3: TGTGCCTGGAGTGCATCGGACAGGCAAAGGCTTGAAGCTTTCTTT. Its translation is CAWSASDRQRLEAFF.

The CDR3 DNA sequence: TGTGCCAGCAGCGCCACGGGACAGCTCCCCATTTATGGCTACACCTTC. It yields the protein CASSATGQLPIYGYTF. The chain combines TRBV2 with TRBJ1-2; 7 nucleotides agree with TRBD1. CDR3 length: 16 residues. V trimming: 6 bases; J trimming: 5 bases; junction bases outside the gene matches: 15. CDR1 is SNHLY and CDR2 is FYNNEI in the germline V gene.

This clone came up a few times. The chain combines TRBV27 with TRBJ1-1; 7 positions match TRBD1. V gave up 7 bases and J gave up 1 base; unmatched junction bases: 6. The germline gives CDR1 MNHEY, CDR2 SMNVEV (reference sequence). This CDR3 contains 14 residues. For the CDR3, the DNA is TGTGCCAGCAACCGACAGGGACCGAACACTGAAGCTTTCTTT. Its protein is CASNRQGPNTEAFF.

The chain joins TRBV5-1 to TRBJ1-1, with D perhaps matching TRBD1 (6 bases). Germline assignment: CDR1 SGHRS and CDR2 YFSETQ. V lost 4 bases and J 0 bases, leaving 10 bases between the germline ends. This CDR3 is built from 14 residues. CDR3 amino acids: CASSGQSMNTEAFF. As DNA, the CDR3 is TGCGCCAGCAGCGGACAGAGCATGAACACTGAAGCTTTCTTT.

V usage is TRBV6-1 and J usage is TRBJ2-1; 9 bases map to TRBD1. The CDR3 covers 14 residues. Germline-derived CDR1 and CDR2 are MNHNS and SASEGT. V was clipped by 2 bases and J by 6 bases; unmatched bases: 2. CDR3 sequence (DNA): TGTGCCAGCAGTGAATCGACAGGGGGCAATGAGCAGTTCTTC. Its translation: CASSESTGGNEQFF.

This clone was seen ten or more times. The chain combines TRBV5-4 with TRBJ2-7; TRBD2 is a possible D gene (5 bases). The germline V gene has CDR1 SGHNT and CDR2 YYREEE (reference sequence). The CDR3 loop spans 14 amino acids. The V and J ends lost 4 bases and 0 bases respectively, with 11 bases between them. In DNA form, the CDR3 reads TGTGCCAGCAGCCCTACCGGGGACTCCTACGAGCAGTACTTC. It specifies CASSPTGDSYEQYF.

This rearrangement joins TRBV15 to TRBJ2-7; D remains ambiguous. CDR3 size: 14 residues. Germline V CDR1 and CDR2: LNHNV, YYDKDF (reference sequence). The V end was cut by 1 base, the J end by 6 bases, with 13 bases between. The CDR3 bases are TGTGCCACCAGCAGAGGGTGGCAACAGTTCGAGCAGTACTTC. It encodes CATSRGWQQFEQYF. The full variable domain, with the rest looked up from reference TRBV15 and TRBJ2-7, is DAMVIQNPRYQVTQFGKPVTLSCSQTLNHNVMYWYQQKSSQAPKLLFHYYDKDFNNEADTPDNFQSRRPNTSFCFLDIRSPGLGDTAMYLCATSRGWQQFEQYFGPGTRLTVT.

The chain combines TRBV5-6 with TRBJ1-1; possible D gene TRBD1, 6 bases. V lost 4 bases and J 3 bases, leaving 7 bases between the germline ends. Germline values: CDR1 SGHDT, CDR2 YYEEEE. The length of the CDR3 is 12 residues. Here the CDR3 DNA reads TGTGCCAGCAGCCCAGGGGACACTGAAGCTTTCTTT. This codes for CASSPGDTEAFF.

This chain connects TRBV5-1 to TRBJ1-6; D is undetermined. Trimming took 1 base from V and 0 from J, leaving 8 bases between them. The CDR3 is made up of 16 amino acids. CDR1 is SGHRS and CDR2 is YFSETQ in the germline V gene. The CDR3 DNA reads TGCGCCAGCAGCTTGACGGGGAGCTCCTATAATTCACCCCTCCACTTT. Its protein product is CASSLTGSSYNSPLHF.

This sequence joins TRBV19 and TRBJ2-6; 8 nucleotides agree with TRBD1. Germline CDR1 LNHDA, CDR2 SQIVND (reference sequence). This CDR3 has 18 amino acids. Trimming removed 7 bases from V and 4 bases from J; junction bases left unmatched: 15. The CDR3 sequence is CASTPQGASLSGANVLTF. In DNA form, the CDR3 reads TGTGCCAGTACCCCGCAGGGGGCCTCTCTCTCAGGGGCCAACGTCCTGACTTTC.

The J gene is TRBJ2-3, the V gene TRBV4-3, with unresolved D. Germline V CDR1 and CDR2: LGHNA, YSLEER. CDR3 length: 14 residues. The V end was cut by 3 bases, the J end by 2 bases, with 9 bases between. The CDR3 loop reads CASSHDLHTDTQYF. The CDR3 DNA is TGCGCCAGCAGCCACGACTTACACACAGATACGCAGTATTTT.

The chain couples TRBV7-9 to TRBJ2-7; 8 bases map to TRBD2. V lost 6 bases to trimming and J lost 4 bases; unmatched junction nucleotides: 11. The germline V gene has CDR1 SEHNR and CDR2 FQNEAQ (reference sequence). The CDR3 totals 15 residues. DNA of the CDR3: TGTGCCAGCAGTTCGTTTGGGACTAGTAGTTACGAGCAGTACTTC. Its protein product is CASSSFGTSSYEQYF.

The chain joins TRBV4-1 to TRBJ2-2, with 8 bases lining up with TRBD1. The ends lost 1 base at V and 5 bases at J; junction bases unmatched: 0. This CDR3 is 14 amino acids long. Germline lookup yields CDR1 MGHRA and CDR2 YSYEKL. DNA of the CDR3: TGCGCCAGCAGCCAAGGACAGGGGACCGGGGAGCTGTTTTTT. Encoded protein: CASSQGQGTGELFF.

The J gene is TRBJ2-4, the V gene TRBV11-3, with 10 positions matching TRBD2. CDR1 is SGHNT and CDR2 is YENEEA in the germline V gene. The CDR3 sequence is 17 residues long. V was clipped by 7 bases and J by 0 bases; unmatched bases: 9. The CDR3: CASNKREGPLAKNIQYF. The CDR3 DNA reads as TGTGCCAGCAATAAGCGGGAGGGCCCGTTAGCCAAAAACATTCAGTACTTC.

The V call is TRBV19, the J call TRBJ2-1; weak D call: TRBD1 (5 bases). Trimming took off 6 bases at V and 7 bases at J, with 10 bases between the two ends. Germline V lookup: CDR1 LNHDA, CDR2 SQIVND (reference sequence). This CDR3 comprises 12 residues. CDR3 DNA sequence: TGTGCCAGTAGAGGGGATACGAATGAGCAGTTCTTC. Translating gives CASRGDTNEQFF.

This clone was seen only a few times. The chain joins TRBV10-2 to TRBJ1-3, with D unresolved. Germline V lookup: CDR1 WSHSY, CDR2 SAAADI. This CDR3 contains 16 residues. The V gene lost 2 bases and the J gene lost 4 bases, with 15 bases spanning the gap. The CDR3 region is CASSEVLRARGNTIYF. CDR3 coding DNA: TGCGCCAGCAGTGAGGTTCTGCGGGCGAGGGGAAACACCATATATTTT.

The rearrangement joins TRBV27 to TRBJ2-7; 10 bases fit TRBD1. V was clipped by 3 bases and J by 4 bases; unmatched bases: 3. This CDR3 comprises 14 residues. The germline V gene has CDR1 MNHEY and CDR2 SMNVEV (reference sequence). As DNA, the CDR3 is TGTGCCAGCAGTTTCCGGACAGGGGGGTACGAGCAGTACTTC. Protein: CASSFRTGGYEQYF.

This chain links TRBV10-3 with TRBJ1-3; D is uncertain. With 2 bases removed from V and 0 bases from J, the gap between germline ends came to 14 bases. The CDR3 consists of 17 residues. Germline V gives CDR1 ENHRY, CDR2 SYGVKD. The CDR3 sequence is CAISELNSRSSGNTIYF. CDR3 sequence (DNA): TGTGCCATCAGTGAGCTCAACAGCAGATCCTCTGGAAACACCATATATTTT.

The chain joins TRBV18 to TRBJ1-3; tentative D call: TRBD1 (6 bases). The V end was cut by 6 bases, the J end by 2 bases, with 14 bases between. CDR1 and CDR2 from the germline V gene are KGHSH and LQKENI. The length of the CDR3 is 15 residues. The CDR3 coding sequence is TGTGCCAGCTCCCAATCCGGGACAACTGGAAACACCATATATTTT. Translating gives CASSQSGTTGNTIYF. Combining the CDR3 with reference TRBV18 and TRBJ1-3 gives the whole variable domain NAGVMQNPRHLVRRRGQEARLRCSPMKGHSHVYWYRQLPEEGLKFMVYLQKENIIDESGMPKERFSAEFPKEGPSILRIQQVVRGDSAAYFCASSQSGTTGNTIYFGEGSWLTVV.

The V call is TRBV25-1, the J call TRBJ2-4; the D gene is possibly TRBD2 (5 bases). Germline CDR1 is MGHDK and CDR2 is SYGVNS. The CDR3 length is 15 residues. V lost 2 bases and J 3 bases, leaving 11 bases between the germline ends. The CDR3 loop is CASSEHTGNKNIQYF. The CDR3 nucleotides read TGTGCCAGCAGTGAACACACGGGAAACAAAAACATTCAGTACTTC.

The rearrangement uses TRBV4-3 and TRBJ1-1, with TRBD1 identical over 9 bases. Germline CDR1 is LGHNA and CDR2 is YSLEER. V dropped 3 bases and J dropped 6; count of bases not matched to a gene: 5. The CDR3 spans 14 residues. The CDR3 loop reads CASSQGQGAAEAFF. In nucleotides, the CDR3 is TGCGCCAGCAGCCAGGGACAGGGTGCCGCTGAAGCTTTCTTT.

CDR3 nucleotide sequence: TGTGCCAGTAGCCTCCCCTCTGGAAACACCATATATTTT. Its protein product is CASSLPSGNTIYF. V and J are TRBV19 and TRBJ1-3, with D hard to call. CDR1 is LNHDA, CDR2 SQIVND, per germline (reference sequence). Trimming took off 6 bases at V and 0 bases at J, with 6 bases between the two ends. The CDR3 has 13 residues.

This chain links TRBV6-5 with TRBJ2-6; D tentatively reads TRBD1 or TRBD2 (7 bases each). Germline CDR1 is MNHEY and CDR2 is SVGAGI. The CDR3 has 14 residues. V was trimmed by 10 bases and J by 3 bases, leaving 13 bases between them. Here the CDR3 DNA reads TGTGCCACCAGGGGGGGGTTTGGGGCCAACGTCCTGACTTTC. It is translated as CATRGGFGANVLTF.